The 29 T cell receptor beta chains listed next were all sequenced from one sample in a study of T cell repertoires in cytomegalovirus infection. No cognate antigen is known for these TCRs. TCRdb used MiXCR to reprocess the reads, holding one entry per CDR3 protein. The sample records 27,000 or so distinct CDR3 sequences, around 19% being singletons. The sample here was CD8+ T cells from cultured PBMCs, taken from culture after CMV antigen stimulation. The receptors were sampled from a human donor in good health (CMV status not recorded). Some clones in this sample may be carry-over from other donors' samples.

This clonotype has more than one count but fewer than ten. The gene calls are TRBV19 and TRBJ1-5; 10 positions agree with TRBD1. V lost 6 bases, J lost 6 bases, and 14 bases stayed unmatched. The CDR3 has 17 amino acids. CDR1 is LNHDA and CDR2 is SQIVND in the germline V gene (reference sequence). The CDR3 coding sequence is TGTGCCAGTAGCTACCCCGCGGGACAGGGGATCGGTCAGCCCCAGCATTTT. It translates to CASSYPAGQGIGQPQHF.

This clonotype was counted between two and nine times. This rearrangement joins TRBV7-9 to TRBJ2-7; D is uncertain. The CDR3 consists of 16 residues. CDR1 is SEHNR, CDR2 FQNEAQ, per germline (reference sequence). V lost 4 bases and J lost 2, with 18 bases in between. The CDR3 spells CASSSHPRGGTYEQYF. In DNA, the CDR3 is TGTGCCAGCAGCTCCCACCCTAGAGGTGGTACCTACGAGCAGTACTTC.

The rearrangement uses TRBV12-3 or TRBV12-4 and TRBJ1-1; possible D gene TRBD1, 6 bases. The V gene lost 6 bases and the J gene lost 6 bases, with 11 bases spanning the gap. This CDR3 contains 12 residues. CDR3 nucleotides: TGTGCCAGCAGCCTACAGGGTCCTGAAGCTTTCTTT. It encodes CASSLQGPEAFF.

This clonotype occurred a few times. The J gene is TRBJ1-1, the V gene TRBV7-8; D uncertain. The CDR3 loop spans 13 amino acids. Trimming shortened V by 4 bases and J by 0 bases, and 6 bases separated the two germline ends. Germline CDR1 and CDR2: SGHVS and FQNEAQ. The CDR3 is CASSSGMNTEAFF. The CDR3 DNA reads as TGTGCCAGCAGCTCCGGGATGAACACTGAAGCTTTCTTT.

The CDR3 DNA reads as TGCAGTGCTAGCCCACAGGGCGGCTATGGCTACACCTTC. As protein: CSASPQGGYGYTF. The V call is TRBV20-1, the J call TRBJ1-2, with a tentative D call TRBD1 (6 bases). The germline CDR1 and CDR2 sequences are DFQATT and SNEGSKA (reference sequence). The germline V and J ends were trimmed by 3 bases and 4 bases, with 12 bases remaining between them. This CDR3 has 13 residues.

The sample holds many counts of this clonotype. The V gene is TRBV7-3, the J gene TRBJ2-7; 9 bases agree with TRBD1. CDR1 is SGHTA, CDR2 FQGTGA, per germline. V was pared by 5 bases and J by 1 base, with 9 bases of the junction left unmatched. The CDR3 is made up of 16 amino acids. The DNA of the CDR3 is TGTGCCAGCAGCAACGCCACCGGGACAGGGTCCTACGAGCAGTACTTC. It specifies CASSNATGTGSYEQYF. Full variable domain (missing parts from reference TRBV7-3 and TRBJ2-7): GAGVSQTPSNKVTEKGKYVELRCDPISGHTALYWYRQSLGQGPEFLIYFQGTGAADDSGLPNDRFFAVRPEGSVSTLKIQRTERGDSAVYLCASSNATGTGSYEQYFGPGTRLTVT.

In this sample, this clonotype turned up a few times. The CDR3: CASNSVRGQPQHF. CDR3 coding DNA: TGTGCCAGCAACAGTGTCCGAGGTCAGCCCCAGCATTTT. This chain uses TRBV28 with TRBJ1-5; D remains ambiguous. The CDR3 runs to 13 residues. Germline lookup yields CDR1 MDHEN and CDR2 SYDVKM. The V and J ends lost 7 bases and 6 bases respectively, with 13 bases between them.

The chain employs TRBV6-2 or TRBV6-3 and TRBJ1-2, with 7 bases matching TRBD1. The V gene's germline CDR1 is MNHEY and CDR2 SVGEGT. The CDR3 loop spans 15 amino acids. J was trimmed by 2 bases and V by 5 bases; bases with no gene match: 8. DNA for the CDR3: TGTGCCAGCAGTCTCGACAGGGTTGGCAACTATGGCTACACCTTC. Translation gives CASSLDRVGNYGYTF.

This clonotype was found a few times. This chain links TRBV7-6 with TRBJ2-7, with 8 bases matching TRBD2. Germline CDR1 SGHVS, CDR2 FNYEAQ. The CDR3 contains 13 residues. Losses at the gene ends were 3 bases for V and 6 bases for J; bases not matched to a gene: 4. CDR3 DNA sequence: TGTGCCAGCAGCTTCAGCGGGAGCAGCGAGCAGTACTTC. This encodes CASSFSGSSEQYF.

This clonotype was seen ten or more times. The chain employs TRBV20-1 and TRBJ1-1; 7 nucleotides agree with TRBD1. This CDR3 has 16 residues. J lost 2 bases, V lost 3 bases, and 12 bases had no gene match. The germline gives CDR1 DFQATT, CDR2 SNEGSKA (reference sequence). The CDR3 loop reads CSASYSGWDSNTEAFF. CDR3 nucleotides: TGCAGTGCTAGTTATTCCGGCTGGGACAGTAACACTGAAGCTTTCTTT.

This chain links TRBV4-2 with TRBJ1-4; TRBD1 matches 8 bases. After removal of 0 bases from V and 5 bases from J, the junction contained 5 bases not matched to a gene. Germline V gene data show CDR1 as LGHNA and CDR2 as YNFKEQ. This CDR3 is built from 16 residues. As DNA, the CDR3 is TGTGCCAGCAGCCAAGAGGCAGGGGGCGGCAATGAAAAACTGTTTTTT. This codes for CASSQEAGGGNEKLFF.

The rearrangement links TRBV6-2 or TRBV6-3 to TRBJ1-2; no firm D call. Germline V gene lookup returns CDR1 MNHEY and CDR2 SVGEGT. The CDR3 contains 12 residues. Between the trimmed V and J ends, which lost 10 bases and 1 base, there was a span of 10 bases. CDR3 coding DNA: TGTGCCACCACAGACGGTAACTATGGCTACACCTTC. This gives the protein CATTDGNYGYTF.

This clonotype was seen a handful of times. CDR3 DNA sequence: TGTGCCAGCAGTTACTCGAGGGAAACTAACTATGGCTACACCTTC. Its translation: CASSYSRETNYGYTF. V is TRBV6-5 and J is TRBJ1-2, with unresolved D. Germline V lookup: CDR1 MNHEY, CDR2 SVGAGI. The CDR3 runs to 15 residues. V lost 0 bases and J lost 0, with 8 bases in between.

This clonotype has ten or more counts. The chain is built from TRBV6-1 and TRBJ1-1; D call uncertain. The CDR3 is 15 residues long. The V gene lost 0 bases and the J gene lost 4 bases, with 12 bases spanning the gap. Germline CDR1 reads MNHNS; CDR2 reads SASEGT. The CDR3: CASSEAGRVSTEAFF. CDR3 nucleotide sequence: TGTGCCAGCAGTGAAGCTGGGCGGGTGTCCACTGAAGCTTTCTTT.

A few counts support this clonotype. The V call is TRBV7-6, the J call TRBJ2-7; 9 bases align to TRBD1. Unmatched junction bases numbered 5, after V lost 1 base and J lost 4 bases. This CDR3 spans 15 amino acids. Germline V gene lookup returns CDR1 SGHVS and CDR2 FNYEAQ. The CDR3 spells CASSLEPGQGYEQYF. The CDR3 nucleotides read TGTGCCAGCAGCTTAGAACCGGGACAGGGTTACGAGCAGTACTTC.

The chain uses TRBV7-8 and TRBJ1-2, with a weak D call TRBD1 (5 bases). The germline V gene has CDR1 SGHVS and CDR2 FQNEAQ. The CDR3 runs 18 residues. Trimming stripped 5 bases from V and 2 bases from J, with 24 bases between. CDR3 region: CASSPGTGTGNPNYGYTF. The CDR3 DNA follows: TGTGCCAGCAGCCCAGGAACCGGGACCGGGAACCCCAACTATGGCTACACCTTC.

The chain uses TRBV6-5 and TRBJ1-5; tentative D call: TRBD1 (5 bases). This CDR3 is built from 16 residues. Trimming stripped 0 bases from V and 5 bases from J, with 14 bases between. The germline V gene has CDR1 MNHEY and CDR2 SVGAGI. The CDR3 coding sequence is TGTGCCAGCAGTTACTCAGGCCCTTCGGGACATCAGCCCCAGCATTTT. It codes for CASSYSGPSGHQPQHF.

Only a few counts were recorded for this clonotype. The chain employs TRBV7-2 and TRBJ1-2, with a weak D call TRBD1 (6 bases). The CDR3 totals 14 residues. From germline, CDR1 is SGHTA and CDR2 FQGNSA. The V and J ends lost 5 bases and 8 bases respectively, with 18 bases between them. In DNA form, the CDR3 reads TGTGCCAGCAGCCACTGGGAGACAGGTGACGGCTACACCTTC. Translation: CASSHWETGDGYTF.

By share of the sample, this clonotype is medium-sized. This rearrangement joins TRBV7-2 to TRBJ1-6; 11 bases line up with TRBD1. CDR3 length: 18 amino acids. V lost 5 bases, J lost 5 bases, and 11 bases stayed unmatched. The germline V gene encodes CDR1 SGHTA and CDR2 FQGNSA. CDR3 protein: CASSPGTGGYRNNSPLHF. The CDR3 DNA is TGTGCCAGCAGCCCCGGGACAGGGGGATATAGGAATAATTCACCCCTCCACTTT. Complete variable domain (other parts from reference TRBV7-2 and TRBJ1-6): GAGVSQSPSNKVTEKGKDVELRCDPISGHTALYWYRQSLGQGLEFLIYFQGNSAPDKSGLPSDRFSAERTGGSVSTLTIQRTQQEDSAVYLCASSPGTGGYRNNSPLHFGNGTRLTVT.

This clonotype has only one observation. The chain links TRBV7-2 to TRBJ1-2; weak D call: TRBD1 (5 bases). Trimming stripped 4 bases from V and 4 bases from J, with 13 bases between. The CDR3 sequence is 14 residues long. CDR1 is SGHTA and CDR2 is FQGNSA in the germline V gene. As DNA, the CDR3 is TGTGCCAGCAGCTCAGGGACCTGGGGCTATGGCTACACCTTC. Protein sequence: CASSSGTWGYGYTF. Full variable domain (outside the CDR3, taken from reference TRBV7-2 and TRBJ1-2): GAGVSQSPSNKVTEKGKDVELRCDPISGHTALYWYRQSLGQGLEFLIYFQGNSAPDKSGLPSDRFSAERTGGSVSTLTIQRTQQEDSAVYLCASSSGTWGYGYTFGSGTRLTVV.

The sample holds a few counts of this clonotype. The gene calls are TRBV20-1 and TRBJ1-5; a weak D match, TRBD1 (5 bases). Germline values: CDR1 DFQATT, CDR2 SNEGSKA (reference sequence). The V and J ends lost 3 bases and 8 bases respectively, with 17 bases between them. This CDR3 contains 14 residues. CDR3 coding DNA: TGCAGTGCTAGTGAATCAGGGCGCGCGAAGCCCCAGCATTTT. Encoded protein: CSASESGRAKPQHF.

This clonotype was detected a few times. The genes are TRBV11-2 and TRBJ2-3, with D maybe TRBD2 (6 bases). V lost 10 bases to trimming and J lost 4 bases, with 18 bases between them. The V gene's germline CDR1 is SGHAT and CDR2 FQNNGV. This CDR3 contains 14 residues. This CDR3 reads CATSREHGADTQYF. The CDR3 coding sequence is TGTGCCACCTCTCGGGAGCATGGGGCAGATACGCAGTATTTT.

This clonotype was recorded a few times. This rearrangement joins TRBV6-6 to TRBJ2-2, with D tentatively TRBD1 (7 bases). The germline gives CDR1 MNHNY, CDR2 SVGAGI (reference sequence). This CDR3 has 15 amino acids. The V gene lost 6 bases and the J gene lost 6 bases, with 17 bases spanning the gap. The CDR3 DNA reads TGTGCCAGCAGCCGTCAGGGGGAGGAGCCCGGGGAGCTGTTTTTT. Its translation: CASSRQGEEPGELFF.

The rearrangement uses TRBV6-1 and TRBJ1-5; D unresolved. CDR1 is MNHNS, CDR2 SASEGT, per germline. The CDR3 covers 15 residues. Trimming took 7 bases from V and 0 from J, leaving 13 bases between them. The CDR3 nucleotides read TGTGCCAGCAAATCGGACGGAAATAGCAATCAGCCCCAGCATTTT. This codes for CASKSDGNSNQPQHF.

CDR3 region: CASSPLGRPYGYTF. The CDR3 DNA sequence: TGTGCCAGCAGTCCCCTCGGACGACCCTATGGCTACACCTTC. The chain has TRBV27 and TRBJ1-2; D gene ambiguous. This CDR3 comprises 14 residues. Per the germline V gene, CDR1 is MNHEY and CDR2 is SMNVEV (reference sequence). V dropped 5 bases and J dropped 4 bases, with 14 bases sitting between them.

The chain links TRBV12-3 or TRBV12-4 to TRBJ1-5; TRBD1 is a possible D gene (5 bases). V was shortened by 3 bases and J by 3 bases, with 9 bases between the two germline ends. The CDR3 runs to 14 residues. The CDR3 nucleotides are TGTGCCAGCAGTTTCAGACAGCACAATCAGCCCCAGCATTTT. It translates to CASSFRQHNQPQHF.

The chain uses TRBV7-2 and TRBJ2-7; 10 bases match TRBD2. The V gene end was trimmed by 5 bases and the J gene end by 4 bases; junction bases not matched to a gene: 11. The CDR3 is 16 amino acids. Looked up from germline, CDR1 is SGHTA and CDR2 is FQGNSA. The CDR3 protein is CASSMPLAGVLYEQYF. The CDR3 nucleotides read TGTGCCAGCAGCATGCCGCTAGCGGGAGTTTTATACGAGCAGTACTTC. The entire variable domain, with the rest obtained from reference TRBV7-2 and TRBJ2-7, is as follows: GAGVSQSPSNKVTEKGKDVELRCDPISGHTALYWYRQSLGQGLEFLIYFQGNSAPDKSGLPSDRFSAERTGGSVSTLTIQRTQQEDSAVYLCASSMPLAGVLYEQYFGPGTRLTVT.

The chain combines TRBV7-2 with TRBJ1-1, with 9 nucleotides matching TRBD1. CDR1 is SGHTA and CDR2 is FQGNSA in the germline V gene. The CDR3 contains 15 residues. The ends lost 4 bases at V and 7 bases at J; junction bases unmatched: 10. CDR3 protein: CASSSLLQGAGEAFF. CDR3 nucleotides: TGTGCCAGCAGCTCTCTATTACAGGGGGCAGGTGAAGCTTTCTTT.

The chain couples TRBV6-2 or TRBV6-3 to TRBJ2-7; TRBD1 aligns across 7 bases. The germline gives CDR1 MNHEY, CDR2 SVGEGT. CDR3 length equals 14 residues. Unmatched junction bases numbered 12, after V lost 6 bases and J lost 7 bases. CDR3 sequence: CASSTGTVLREQYF. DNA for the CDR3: TGTGCCAGCAGCACCGGGACAGTCCTCCGGGAGCAGTACTTC.